Many counts were recorded for the clone carrying this TCR beta chain. The data are from a study of T cells in Graves' hyperthyroidism and ophthalmopathy. The CDR3 regions of TCR beta were amplified from RNA transcripts. Primed by the HTBI set, a first-round RT-PCR was run on the TCR CDR3. TCRdb ran MiXCR on the multiplex PCR reads and lists one entry per CDR3 protein. The sample carries about 360,000 distinct CDR3 sequences, 13% recorded once. V was trimmed by 0 bases and J by 1 base, leaving 9 bases between them. The CDR3 loop spans 15 amino acids. Germline-derived CDR1 and CDR2 are MNHEY and SMNVEV (reference sequence).

This sequence originates from a man aged 25 to 40 with Graves' hyperthyroidism that later progressed to Graves' ophthalmopathy. The sample comprised blood. The V and J genes are TRBV27 and TRBJ1-1; possibly TRBD1 for D (5 bases). The CDR3 nucleotides read TGTGCCAGCAGTTTATCGACAGTGGGGAACACTGAAGCTTTCTTT. As protein: CASSLSTVGNTEAFF.